This TCR beta chain was found in a study of early T cells in non-severe SARS-CoV-2 infection. Study information: Sequenced bulk RNA came from whole blood that was unsorted, and chains were unpaired.

The CDR3 is made up of 15 amino acids. Trimming at V came to 5 bases and at J to 8 bases, leaving 9 bases not matched to a gene. A single record per CDR3 protein comes from TCRdb applying MiXCR to the 5' RACE reads. The data hold roughly 45,000 distinct CDR3 sequences, with over 3.5% observed a single time. This clonotype was detected a few times. The source material was whole blood. This sequence joins TRBV12-3 or TRBV12-4 and TRBJ1-6, with 7 bases matching TRBD1. This TCR was sampled from an adult who was a healthcare worker with PCR-confirmed SARS-CoV-2 infection or an uninfected control (not recorded which). The CDR3 spells CASSPQGGRDSPLHF. The CDR3 DNA reads as TGTGCCAGCAGTCCCCAGGGGGGTCGCGATTCACCCCTCCACTTT.